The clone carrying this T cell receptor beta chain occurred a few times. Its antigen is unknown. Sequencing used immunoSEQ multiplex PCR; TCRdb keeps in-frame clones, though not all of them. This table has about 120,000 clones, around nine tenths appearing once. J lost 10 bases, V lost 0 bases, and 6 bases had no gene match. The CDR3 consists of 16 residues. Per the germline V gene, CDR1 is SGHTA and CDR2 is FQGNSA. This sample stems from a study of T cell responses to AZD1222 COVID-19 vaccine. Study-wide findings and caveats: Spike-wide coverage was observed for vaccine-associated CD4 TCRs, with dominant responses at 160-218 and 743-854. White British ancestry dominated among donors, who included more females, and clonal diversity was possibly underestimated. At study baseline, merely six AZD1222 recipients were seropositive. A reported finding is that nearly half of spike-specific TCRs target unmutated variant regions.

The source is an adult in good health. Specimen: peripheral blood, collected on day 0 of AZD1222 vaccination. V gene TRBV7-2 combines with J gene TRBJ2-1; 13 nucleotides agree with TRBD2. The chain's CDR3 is CASSLAGTSGVGEQFF. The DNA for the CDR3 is TGTGCCAGCAGCTTAGCCGGGACTAGCGGGGTTGGGGAGCAGTTCTTC.